This TCR beta chain originates from a study of T cell repertoires in cytomegalovirus infection. Study context: The authors used CMV epitopes that were HLA-C-restricted (recently identified) and HLA-B-restricted (well studied). An indication of both CMV infection and matching HLA type came from public TCR beta signatures. Findings and caveats of the study: CMV carriers having the relevant HLA were flagged by cumulative public TCR beta family frequency. The ex vivo response was dominated by HLA-C-restricted CMV-specific TCR beta clonotypes.

Using its own MiXCR run on the reads, TCRdb lists one record per CDR3 protein. The table lists roughly 69,000 distinct CDR3 sequences, around 20% of them singletons. The CDR3 runs 16 residues. The V gene's germline CDR1 is SGHVS and CDR2 FNYEAQ. V shed 6 bases and J 6 bases; nucleotides not matched to a gene: 10. About this clonotype itself: Its specificity is unknown.

The sequence derives from a human donor in good health (CMV status not recorded). Some clones in this sample may be carry-over from other donors' samples. Material: CD8+ T cells from cultured PBMCs, obtained from culture after CMV antigen stimulation. The J gene is TRBJ1-6, the V gene TRBV7-6; 8 nucleotides line up with TRBD1. The CDR3 is CASSRTGGLGNSPLHF. The CDR3 region has the DNA TGTGCCAGCAGTCGAACAGGGGGTTTAGGTAATTCACCCCTCCACTTT.